What follows describes a single T cell receptor beta chain. There are 15 residues in the CDR3. TCRdb's table, derived via immunoSEQ multiplex PCR, lists solely in-frame clones and lacks some. The sample consists of about 90,000 clones, approximately 90% of them appearing once. The data originate from a study of blood T cell repertoires in COVID-19. About the study: The analysed material was cDNA or gDNA that came from T cells, B-cell-depleted T cells, or PBMCs.

The sample taken for sequencing was peripheral blood. This receptor was taken from a human donor with active COVID-19. The donor label of this sample is uncertain. V gene TRBV21-1 combines with J gene TRBJ2-3; TRBD1 was called by the table and not checked on the DNA. TRBV21-1 is a recognized pseudogene. CDR3 nucleotides: TGTGCCAGCAGCCAGACAGGGAGTTGCACAGATACGCAGTATTTT. It is translated as CASSQTGSCTDTQYF.